These 25 T cell receptor beta chains share one sample of origin, sequenced in a study of blood T cell repertoires in COVID-19 (dated by TCRdb to the early 2020s). The library was obtained by the immunoSEQ multiplex PCR assay. TCRdb provides this immuneACCESS table in a form limited to in-frame rearrangements. Some clones are lacking; in checked studies, under half of them reflect an unresolved V gene, and why the rest are absent is not known. For this sample the table gives 400,000 to 450,000 clones, of which about 90% were detected only once. The top ten hold less than 0.75% of the sample. The sequencing input was PBMCs or T cells enriched from blood (not recorded which). These receptors were obtained from a man between 18 and 29 years old who had recovered from COVID-19.

Here the CDR3 reads CASSQASGRPIDTQYF. The DNA of the CDR3 is TGTGCCAGCAGCCAGGCTAGCGGGAGGCCGATAGATACGCAGTATTTT. V usage is TRBV4-2 and J usage is TRBJ2-3; 11 nucleotides line up with TRBD2. The CDR3 has 16 amino acids. Germline CDR1 reads LGHNA; CDR2 reads YNFKEQ. The V segment lost 3 bases and the J segment 5 bases; nucleotides outside the gene matches: 7.

The chain couples TRBV9 to TRBJ1-2; TRBD1 is a possible D gene (6 bases). There are 13 residues in the CDR3. Trimming cost V 4 bases and J 2 bases, with 9 bases left between them. The germline V gene encodes CDR1 SGDLS and CDR2 YYNGEE. CDR3 amino acids: CASSPDRNYGYTF. As DNA, the CDR3 is TGTGCCAGCAGCCCCGACAGGAACTATGGCTACACCTTC.

V is TRBV3-1 (or the pseudogene TRBV3-2) and J is TRBJ1-2, with 8 bases fitting TRBD1. The ends lost 6 bases at V and 6 bases at J; junction bases unmatched: 15. The CDR3 has 16 residues. The germline CDR1 and CDR2 sequences are LGHDT and YNNKEL (reference sequence). CDR3 bases: TGTGCCAGCAGTCATACAGGGGGGCAAAAGAAAAATGGCTACACCTTC. This codes for CASSHTGGQKKNGYTF.

This chain connects TRBV5-1 to TRBJ2-1, with unresolved D. Germline CDR1 SGHRS, CDR2 YFSETQ. The CDR3 is 14 amino acids. Trimming shortened V by 0 bases and J by 7 bases, and 11 bases separated the two germline ends. CDR3 sequence: CASSLVVDRNEQFF. Here the CDR3 DNA reads TGCGCCAGCAGCTTGGTGGTAGATCGGAATGAGCAGTTCTTC.

V and J are TRBV4-1 and TRBJ1-5, with D unclear. V was pared by 0 bases and J by 6 bases, with 6 bases between. The CDR3 has 13 amino acids. CDR1 is MGHRA, CDR2 YSYEKL, per germline. As DNA, the CDR3 is TGCGCCAGCAGCCAAGAGAGGGCTCAGCCCCAGCATTTT. Its protein product is CASSQERAQPQHF.

This clone has a handful of counts. The V gene is TRBV5-1, the J gene TRBJ1-1; TRBD1 agrees at 7 bases. There are 14 residues in the CDR3. Germline lookup yields CDR1 SGHRS and CDR2 YFSETQ. Unmatched junction bases numbered 4, after V lost 1 base and J lost 4 bases. CDR3 loop: CASSLQTGSTEAFF. CDR3 nucleotide sequence: TGCGCCAGCAGCTTGCAGACAGGGAGCACTGAAGCTTTCTTT.

The chain employs TRBV19 and TRBJ2-1; 7 bases line up with TRBD2. Germline V lookup: CDR1 LNHDA, CDR2 SQIVND (reference sequence). The CDR3 extends over 15 amino acids. Germline trimming cut 6 bases from V and 3 bases from J; bases unmatched to any gene: 8. The CDR3 DNA reads TGTGCCAGTAGGGTGCAGCGGGATCACTACAATGAGCAGTTCTTC. Translating gives CASRVQRDHYNEQFF. Together with reference TRBV19 and TRBJ2-1, the CDR3 gives the full variable domain: DGGITQSPKYLFRKEGQNVTLSCEQNLNHDAMYWYRQDPGQGLRLIYYSQIVNDFQKGDIAEGYSVSREKKESFPLTVTSAQKNPTAFYLCASRVQRDHYNEQFFGPGTRLTVL.

The chain employs TRBV2 and TRBJ2-3; 10 nucleotides line up with TRBD1. The CDR3 totals 16 residues. Trimming cost V 6 bases and J 1 base; bases outside gene matches: 7. Germline V gene sequence: CDR1 SNHLY, CDR2 FYNNEI. The CDR3 loop is CASSRVGTGGTDTQYF. CDR3 DNA: TGTGCCAGCAGCCGCGTCGGGACAGGGGGCACAGATACGCAGTATTTT.

The CDR3 here is CASSGGLNTGELFF. The CDR3, as DNA: TGTGCCAGCAGCGGGGGACTGAACACCGGGGAGCTGTTTTTT. The chain joins TRBV11-2 to TRBJ2-2, with TRBD2 as a possible D gene (6 bases). Germline values: CDR1 SGHAT, CDR2 FQNNGV. The CDR3 is 14 amino acids. Trimming cost V 5 bases and J 1 base, with 8 bases left between them.

The chain recombines TRBV3-1 (or the pseudogene TRBV3-2) with TRBJ1-3; D is ambiguous. This CDR3 contains 11 residues. Germline-derived CDR1 and CDR2 are LGHDT and YNNKEL (reference sequence). With 10 bases removed from V and 1 base from J, the gap between germline ends came to 5 bases. CDR3 bases: TGTGCCACTTCTTCTGGAAACACCATATATTTT. This gives the protein CATSSGNTIYF.

The table lists this clone with a count of one. V and J are TRBV11-2 and TRBJ1-5; 7 bases match TRBD1. This CDR3 is 13 amino acids long. Looked up from germline, CDR1 is SGHAT and CDR2 is FQNNGV. V gave up 5 bases and J gave up 7 bases; unmatched junction bases: 5. The CDR3 sequence is CASSKDRSQPQHF. The CDR3 DNA is TGTGCCAGCAGCAAGGACAGGTCACAGCCCCAGCATTTT.

The count of this clone is one. V usage is TRBV28 and J usage is TRBJ2-7, with 8 bases lining up with TRBD2. V lost 8 bases, J lost 2 bases, and 5 bases stayed unmatched. The length of the CDR3 is 13 residues. Per the germline V gene, CDR1 is MDHEN and CDR2 is SYDVKM. DNA for the CDR3: TGTGCCAGCTGTGGTAGCGGGACCTACGAGCAGTACTTC. Protein product: CASCGSGTYEQYF.

The chain has TRBV27 and TRBJ1-6; D is possibly TRBD1 (6 bases). V gave up 3 bases and J gave up 9 bases, with 9 bases separating them. CDR1 MNHEY and CDR2 SMNVEV come from the germline V gene (reference sequence). This CDR3 is 13 amino acids long. In DNA, the CDR3 is TGTGCCAGCAGTTTGAGGGGGTTTTCACCCCTCCACTTT. Its translation: CASSLRGFSPLHF.

The J gene is TRBJ1-1, the V gene TRBV9; D is uncertain. V was trimmed by 0 bases and J by 5 bases, leaving 11 bases between them. This CDR3 is 14 amino acids long. Germline V gives CDR1 SGDLS, CDR2 YYNGEE. Written as DNA, the CDR3 is TGTGCCAGCAGCGTAGCGGGGTTCGGGACTGAAGCTTTCTTT. This codes for CASSVAGFGTEAFF.

This clone appeared once. The gene calls are TRBV19 and TRBJ2-1; D is perhaps TRBD1 (6 bases). Germline V CDR1 and CDR2: LNHDA, SQIVND (reference sequence). The V gene lost 5 bases and the J gene lost 3 bases, with 11 bases spanning the gap. This CDR3 spans 14 amino acids. The CDR3 spells CASSPGQVYNEQFF. CDR3 sequence (DNA): TGTGCCAGTAGTCCGGGACAAGTCTACAATGAGCAGTTCTTC. Filled out from reference TRBV19 and TRBJ2-1, the complete variable domain reads DGGITQSPKYLFRKEGQNVTLSCEQNLNHDAMYWYRQDPGQGLRLIYYSQIVNDFQKGDIAEGYSVSREKKESFPLTVTSAQKNPTAFYLCASSPGQVYNEQFFGPGTRLTVL.

The rearrangement links TRBV5-1 to TRBJ2-5, with 7 positions matching TRBD1. The ends lost 0 bases at V and 5 bases at J; junction bases unmatched: 7. The CDR3 is 15 residues long. Germline V lookup: CDR1 SGHRS, CDR2 YFSETQ. The CDR3 nucleotides are TGCGCCAGCAGCTTGGTCCCCACAGGGGCCGAGACCCAGTACTTC. Its protein product is CASSLVPTGAETQYF.

The gene calls are TRBV27 and TRBJ2-3, with 7 positions matching TRBD2. CDR1 and CDR2 (germline): MNHEY, SMNVEV (reference sequence). The CDR3 is 15 residues long. The V segment lost 3 bases and the J segment 1 base; nucleotides outside the gene matches: 4. The CDR3 here is CASSLREFGTDTQYF. In nucleotides, the CDR3 is TGTGCCAGCAGTTTGCGGGAGTTTGGCACAGATACGCAGTATTTT.

The chain joins TRBV7-8 to TRBJ1-3; tentatively, D is TRBD1 (6 bases). The CDR3 covers 16 residues. V gave up 1 base and J gave up 3 bases, with 13 bases separating them. The germline V gene encodes CDR1 SGHVS and CDR2 FQNEAQ. The chain's CDR3 is CASSLGTALVGNTIYF. The CDR3, as DNA: TGTGCCAGCAGCTTAGGGACAGCCCTGGTTGGAAACACCATATATTTT.

The chain couples TRBV15 to TRBJ2-5, with 7 bases aligning to TRBD1. Germline V CDR1 and CDR2: LNHNV, YYDKDF (reference sequence). CDR3 length: 14 residues. The junction had 4 bases not matched to a gene; V was cut back by 4 bases and J by 2 bases. For the CDR3, the DNA is TGTGCCACCAGCACGAGACAGGGACAAGAGACCCAGTACTTC. Translation: CATSTRQGQETQYF.

This clone was detected ten times or more. V is TRBV28 and J is TRBJ1-1, with unresolved D. Germline CDR1 and CDR2: MDHEN and SYDVKM. CDR3 length equals 11 residues. Between the trimmed V and J ends, which lost 8 bases and 2 bases, there was a span of 6 bases. CDR3 sequence (DNA): TGTGCCAGCTCAGATAACACTGAAGCTTTCTTT. Translating it yields CASSDNTEAFF. Based on the CDR3 plus reference TRBV28 and TRBJ1-1, the full variable domain is DVKVTQSSRYLVKRTGEKVFLECVQDMDHENMFWYRQDPGLGLRLIYFSYDVKMKEKGDIPEGYSVSREKKERFSLILESASTNQTSMYLCASSDNTEAFFGQGTRLTVV.

The chain carries TRBV18 and TRBJ2-5, with D hard to call. Trimming pared 0 bases from V and 3 bases from J, leaving 5 bases between. Germline loops: CDR1 KGHSH, CDR2 LQKENI. The CDR3 totals 13 residues. CDR3 sequence (DNA): TGTGCCAGCTCACCACCCGGTAAAGAGACCCAGTACTTC. Amino acids: CASSPPGKETQYF.

The chain has TRBV6-5 and TRBJ1-3; possibly TRBD1 for D (5 bases). Germline values: CDR1 MNHEY, CDR2 SVGAGI. This CDR3 has 14 residues. Trimming stripped 8 bases from V and 6 bases from J, with 17 bases between. The CDR3 region has the DNA TGTGCCAGCTCCCTTATTAGGGGTACAAACACCATATATTTT. Protein product: CASSLIRGTNTIYF.

J is TRBJ1-1 and V is TRBV7-9, with D unresolved. CDR1 SEHNR and CDR2 FQNEAQ come from the germline V gene (reference sequence). V lost 3 bases to trimming and J lost 3 bases, with 8 bases between them. The CDR3 spans 13 residues. In DNA, the CDR3 is TGTGCCAGCAGCTTGTTGGAGGACACTGAAGCTTTCTTT. Protein product: CASSLLEDTEAFF.

The chain is built from TRBV7-9 and TRBJ2-7; 9 nucleotides align to TRBD2. Germline-derived CDR1 and CDR2 are SEHNR and FQNEAQ (reference sequence). J gave up 2 bases and V 0 bases, and 5 bases lay outside the gene matches. The length of the CDR3 is 16 residues. CDR3 amino acids: CASSLARLAGAYEQYF. Here the CDR3 DNA reads TGTGCCAGCAGCTTAGCGCGGTTAGCGGGAGCCTACGAGCAGTACTTC.

This clone has a single count. The chain is built from TRBV7-6 and TRBJ1-6, with 9 bases that match TRBD1. The CDR3 is 15 amino acids. The germline V gene has CDR1 SGHVS and CDR2 FNYEAQ. V lost 3 bases and J lost 4; bases outside the gene matches: 1. CDR3 sequence (DNA): TGTGCCAGCAGCTTCGGGACAGGGTATAATTCACCCCTCCACTTT. Translating it yields CASSFGTGYNSPLHF.